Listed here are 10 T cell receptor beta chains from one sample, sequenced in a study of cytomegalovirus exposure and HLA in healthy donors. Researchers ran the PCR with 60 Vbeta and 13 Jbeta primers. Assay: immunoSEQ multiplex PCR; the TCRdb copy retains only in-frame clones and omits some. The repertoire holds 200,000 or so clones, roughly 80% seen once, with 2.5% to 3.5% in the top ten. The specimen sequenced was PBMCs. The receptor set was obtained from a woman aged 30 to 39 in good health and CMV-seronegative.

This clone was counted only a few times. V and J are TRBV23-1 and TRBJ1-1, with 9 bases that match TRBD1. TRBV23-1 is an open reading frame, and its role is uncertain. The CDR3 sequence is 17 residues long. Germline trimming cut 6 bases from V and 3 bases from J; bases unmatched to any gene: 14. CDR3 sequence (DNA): TGCGCCAGCAGGACAGGGGGTCCTTGCTATAGTGACACTGAAGCTTTCTTT. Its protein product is CASRTGGPCYSDTEAFF.

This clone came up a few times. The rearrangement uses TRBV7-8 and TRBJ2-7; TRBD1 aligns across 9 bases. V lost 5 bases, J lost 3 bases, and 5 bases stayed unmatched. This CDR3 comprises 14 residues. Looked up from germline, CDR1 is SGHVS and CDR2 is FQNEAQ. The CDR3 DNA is TGTGCCAGCAGCCCCCAGACAGGGGGCTACGAGCAGTACTTC. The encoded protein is CASSPQTGGYEQYF.

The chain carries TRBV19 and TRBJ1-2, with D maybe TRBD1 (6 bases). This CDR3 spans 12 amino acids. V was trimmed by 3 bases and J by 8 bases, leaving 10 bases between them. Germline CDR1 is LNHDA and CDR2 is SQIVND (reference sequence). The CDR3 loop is CASSMWGPGYTF. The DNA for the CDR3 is TGTGCCAGTAGTATGTGGGGGCCCGGCTACACCTTC.

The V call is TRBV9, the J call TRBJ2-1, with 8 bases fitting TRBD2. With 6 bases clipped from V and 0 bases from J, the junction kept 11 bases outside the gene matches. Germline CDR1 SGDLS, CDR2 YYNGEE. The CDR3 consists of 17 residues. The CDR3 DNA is TGTGCCAGCACCCGCGGGGGGCCTCCGAGCTCCTACAATGAGCAGTTCTTC. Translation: CASTRGGPPSSYNEQFF.

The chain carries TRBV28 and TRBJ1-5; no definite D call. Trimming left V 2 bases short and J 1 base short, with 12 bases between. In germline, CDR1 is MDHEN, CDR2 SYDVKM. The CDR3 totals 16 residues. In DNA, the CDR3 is TGTGCCAGCAGTTTAACGGAGATTCTCAGCAATCAGCCCCAGCATTTT. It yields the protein CASSLTEILSNQPQHF.

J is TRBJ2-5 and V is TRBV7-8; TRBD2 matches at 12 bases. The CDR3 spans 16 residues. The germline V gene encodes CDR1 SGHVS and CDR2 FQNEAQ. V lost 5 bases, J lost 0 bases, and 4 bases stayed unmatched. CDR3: CASSLRLAGDQETQYF. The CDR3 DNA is TGTGCCAGCAGCCTCCGACTAGCGGGGGACCAAGAGACCCAGTACTTC.

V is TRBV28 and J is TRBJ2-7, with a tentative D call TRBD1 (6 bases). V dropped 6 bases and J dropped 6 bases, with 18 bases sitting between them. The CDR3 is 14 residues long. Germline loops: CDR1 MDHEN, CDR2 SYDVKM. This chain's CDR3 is CASREYRELIEQYF. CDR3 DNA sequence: TGTGCCAGCAGAGAGTACAGGGAGCTGATCGAGCAGTACTTC.

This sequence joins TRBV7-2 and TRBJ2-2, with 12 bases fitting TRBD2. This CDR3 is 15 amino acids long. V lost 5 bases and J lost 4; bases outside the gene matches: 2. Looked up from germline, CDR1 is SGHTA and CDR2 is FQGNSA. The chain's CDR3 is CASSTTSGGTGELFF. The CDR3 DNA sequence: TGTGCCAGCAGCACGACTAGCGGGGGCACCGGGGAGCTGTTTTTT.

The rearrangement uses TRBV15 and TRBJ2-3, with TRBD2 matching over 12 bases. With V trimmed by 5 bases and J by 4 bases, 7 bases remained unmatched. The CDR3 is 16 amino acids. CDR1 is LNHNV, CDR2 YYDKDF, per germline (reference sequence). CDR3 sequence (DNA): TGTGCCACCAGCCGAATACTAGCGGGGGGAGCAGATACGCAGTATTTT. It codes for CATSRILAGGADTQYF.

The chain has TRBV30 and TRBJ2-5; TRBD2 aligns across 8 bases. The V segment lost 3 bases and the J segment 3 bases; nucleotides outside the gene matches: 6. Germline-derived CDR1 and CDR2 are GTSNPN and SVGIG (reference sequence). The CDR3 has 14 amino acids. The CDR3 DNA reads TGTGCCTGGAGGAAGAGCGGGGGTAAAGAGACCCAGTACTTC. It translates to CAWRKSGGKETQYF.